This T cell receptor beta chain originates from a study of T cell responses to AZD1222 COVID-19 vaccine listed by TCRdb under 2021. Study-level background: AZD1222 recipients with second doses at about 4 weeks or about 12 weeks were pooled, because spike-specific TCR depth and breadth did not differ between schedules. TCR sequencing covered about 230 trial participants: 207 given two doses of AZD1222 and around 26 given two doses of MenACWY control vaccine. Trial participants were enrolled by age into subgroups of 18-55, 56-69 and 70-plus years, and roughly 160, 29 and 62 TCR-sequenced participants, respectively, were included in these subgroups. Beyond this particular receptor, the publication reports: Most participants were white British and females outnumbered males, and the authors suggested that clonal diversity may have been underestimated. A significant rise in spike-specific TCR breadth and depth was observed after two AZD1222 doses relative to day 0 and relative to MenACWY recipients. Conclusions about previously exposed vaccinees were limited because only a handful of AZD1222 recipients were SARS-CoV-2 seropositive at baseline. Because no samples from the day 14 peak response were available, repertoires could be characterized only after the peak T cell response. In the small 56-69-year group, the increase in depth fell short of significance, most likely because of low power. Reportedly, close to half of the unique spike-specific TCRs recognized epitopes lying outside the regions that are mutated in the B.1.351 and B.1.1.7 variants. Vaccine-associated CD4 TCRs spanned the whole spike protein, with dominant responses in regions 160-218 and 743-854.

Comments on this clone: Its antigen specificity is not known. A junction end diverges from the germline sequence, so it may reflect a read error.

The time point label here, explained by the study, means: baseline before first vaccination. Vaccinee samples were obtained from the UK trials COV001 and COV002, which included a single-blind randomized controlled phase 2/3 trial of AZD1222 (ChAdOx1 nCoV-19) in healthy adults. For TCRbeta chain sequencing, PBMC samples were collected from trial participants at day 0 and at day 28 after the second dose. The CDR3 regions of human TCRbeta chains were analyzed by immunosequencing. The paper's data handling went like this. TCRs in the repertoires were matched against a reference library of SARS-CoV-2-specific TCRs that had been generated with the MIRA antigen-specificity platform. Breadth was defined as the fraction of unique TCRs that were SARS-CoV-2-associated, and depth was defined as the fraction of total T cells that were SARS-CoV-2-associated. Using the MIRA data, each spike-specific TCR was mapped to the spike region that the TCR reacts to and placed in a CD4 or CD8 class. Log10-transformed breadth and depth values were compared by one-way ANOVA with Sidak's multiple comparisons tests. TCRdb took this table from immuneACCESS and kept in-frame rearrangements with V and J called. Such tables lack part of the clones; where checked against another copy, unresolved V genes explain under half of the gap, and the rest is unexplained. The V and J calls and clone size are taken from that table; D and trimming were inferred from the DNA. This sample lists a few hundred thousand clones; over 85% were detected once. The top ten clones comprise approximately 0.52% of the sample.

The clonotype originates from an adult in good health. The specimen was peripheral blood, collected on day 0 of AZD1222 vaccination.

The nucleotides read TGCGCCAGCAGGTTGGCCCCGTCCGGGAATGAGCAGTTCTTC. Translated, it reads CASRLAPSGNEQFF. The V and J genes are TRBV5-1 and TRBJ2-1; the D gene cannot be resolved reliably. CDR1 and CDR2 (SGHRS, YFSETQ) derive from the germline V gene. The CDR3 numbers 14 residues from cysteine through phenylalanine. The kept DNA is CDR3 alone, 42 bases in frame from the first base. Outside the CDR3, residues come from the reference TRBV5-1 and TRBJ2-1 proteins, so the full variable domain is: KAGVTQTPRYLIKTRGQQVTLSCSPISGHRSVSWYQQTPGQGLQFLFEYFSETQRNKGNFPGRFSGRQFSNSRSEMNVSTLELGDSALYLCASRLAPSGNEQFFGPGTRLTVL.